This T cell receptor beta chain stems from a study of blood T cell repertoires in COVID-19. As for the study in general: The origin of the acute and convalescent COVID-19 samples was the United States, Italy and Spain.

The V gene lost 2 bases and the J gene lost 2 bases, with 12 bases spanning the gap. The CDR3 is 16 amino acids. The germline CDR1 and CDR2 sequences are MNHEY and SVGAGI. Original data processing: Nucleated cell counts were estimated from reference gene primer amplification. Clones were sequenced by immunoSEQ multiplex PCR, and TCRdb holds only the in-frame ones, with some missing. V and J calls plus clone size are reproduced from that table; the DNA served to infer D and trimming. Altogether about 230,000 clones are present, approximately 87% being singletons, with the ten largest covering under 3%.

Sequencing input: peripheral blood. This clonotype was sampled from a woman aged 70 to 79 with active or convalescent COVID-19. The chain uses TRBV6-5 and TRBJ1-4, with TRBD1 as a possible D gene (5 bases). The CDR3 loop is CASSYRGGLTNEKLFF. The CDR3, as DNA: TGTGCCAGCAGTTACCGCGGGGGATTGACTAATGAAAAACTGTTTTTT.